Included here is one TCR beta chain sequence, with context. The count of this clone is one. Its recognized antigen is unknown. Nothing much larger sits one base from this clone, and base qualities are not available. The library relied on the immunoSEQ multiplex PCR assay. In TCRdb, the immuneACCESS table is reduced to in-frame sequences with V and J assigned. These tables do not hold every clone; where another copy was compared, an unresolved V gene accounts for under half, and the others remain unexplained. For this sample the table gives under 110,000 clones, of which 75% to 90% were detected only once. About 7.8% of the sample lies in the top ten. The data are from a study of control samples from healthy donors and cancer patients (dated by TCRdb to about 2020). Trimming takes 8 bases off V and 4 bases off J; junction bases not matched to a gene: 11. The germline V gene gives CDR1 as MNHEY and CDR2 as SVGAGI. Counted from cysteine to phenylalanine, this CDR3 has 15 amino acids. The sequence is cut down to CDR3 DNA, 45 bases in frame from base 1.

The V gene is TRBV6-5 and the J gene is TRBJ2-1; TRBD2 agrees with 7 junctional bases. The clonotype was recovered from a man aged 25 to 45 in good health. The sequenced material came from blood. The DNA reads TGTGCCAGCTTGAGTACGCTGCGGGGGTACAATGAGCAGTTCTTC. It translates as CASLSTLRGYNEQFF.